A selection of T cell receptor beta chains follows, all from one sample in a study of T cells in localized non-small cell lung cancer. Repertoires were generated with immunoSEQ multiplex PCR, while TCRdb's copy carries only in-frame clones and drops some. This table holds around 70,000 clones, approximately 84% found once. This material consisted of peripheral blood, taken before any cancer treatment. Receptors originate from a female donor of 60 years or more with stage I lung adenocarcinoma. Both conserved end residues are part of each CDR3. A D gene is named only where the DNA matches it firmly. A clone size is listed for some rows: how often the clone was seen (once, few, many), or a class if it is expanded.

clone_size	d_call	v_call	j_call	cdr3_aa	cdr3_nt
few	TRBD1	TRBV29-1	TRBJ1-5	CSVGQGDNQPQHF	TGCAGCGTCGGACAGGGGGACAATCAGCCCCAGCATTTT
NA	NA	TRBV28	TRBJ1-5	CASSLPVISNQPQHF	TGTGCCAGCAGTTTACCGGTAATTAGCAATCAGCCCCAGCATTTT
once	TRBD1	TRBV27	TRBJ1-5	CASSSPGQNQPQHF	TGTGCCAGCAGTTCTCCGGGACAGAATCAGCCCCAGCATTTT
NA	NA	TRBV29-1	TRBJ2-2	CSVDRGNTGELFF	TGCAGCGTTGACAGGGGCAACACCGGGGAGCTGTTTTTT
NA	NA	TRBV19	TRBJ1-5	CASSILRQDNQPQHF	TGTGCCAGTAGTATATTGAGACAGGACAATCAGCCCCAGCATTTT
NA	TRBD1	TRBV9	TRBJ1-2	CASSVSPVQGANGGYTF	TGTGCCAGCAGCGTAAGTCCCGTACAGGGGGCTAATGGTGGCTACACCTTC
NA	NA	TRBV19	TRBJ1-1	CASIGVAEAFF	TGTGCCAGTATCGGGGTGGCTGAAGCTTTCTTT
NA	NA	TRBV11-1	TRBJ1-1	CASITGRGLQWTEAFF	TGTGCCAGCATAACAGGAAGGGGCCTCCAATGGACTGAAGCTTTCTTT
NA	NA	TRBV28	TRBJ1-4	CASRLNTGDNEKLFF	TGTGCCAGCAGGCTAAATACAGGCGATAATGAAAAACTGTTTTTT
NA	TRBD1	TRBV28	TRBJ1-5	CASSLRPGQARFQPQHF	TGTGCCAGCAGTTTACGCCCGGGACAGGCTCGTTTTCAGCCCCAGCATTTT
few	TRBD2	TRBV10-3	TRBJ2-1	CAISGGLGLGYNEQFF	TGTGCCATCAGTGGAGGCTTGGGACTAGGGTACAATGAGCAGTTCTTC
NA	NA	TRBV28	TRBJ1-1	CASSPGSGLPTEAFF	TGTGCCAGCAGTCCGGGCTCAGGGTTGCCCACTGAAGCTTTCTTT
few	NA	TRBV7-9	TRBJ1-2	CASSLSGGASYGYTF	TGTGCCAGCAGCTTATCGGGCGGGGCGAGCTATGGCTACACCTTC
NA	NA	TRBV28	TRBJ2-7	CASRPRPSYEQYF	TGTGCCAGCAGACCTCGACCCTCCTACGAGCAGTACTTC
NA	NA	TRBV5-5	TRBJ1-4	CASSLTRAWNEKLFF	TGTGCCAGCAGCTTGACCCGGGCCTGGAATGAAAAACTGTTTTTT
NA	NA	TRBV7-8	TRBJ2-5	CASSPSRTQETQYF	TGTGCCAGCAGCCCCAGTAGAACTCAAGAGACCCAGTACTTC
NA	NA	TRBV19	TRBJ2-7	CASSTTGTRAHEQYF	TGTGCCAGTAGTACCACCGGGACCAGGGCCCACGAGCAGTACTTC
NA	NA	TRBV6-5	TRBJ2-3	CASGTRTSSTDTQYF	TGTGCCAGCGGCACCCGGACGTCCTCCACAGATACGCAGTATTTT
NA	NA	TRBV5-1	TRBJ2-5	CASSLARAETQYF	TGCGCCAGCAGCTTGGCCAGGGCCGAGACCCAGTACTTC
NA	NA	TRBV5-1	TRBJ2-2	CASSPRTSGVANTGELFF	TGCGCCAGCAGCCCCAGGACGTCAGGAGTGGCGAACACCGGGGAGCTGTTTTTT
NA	TRBD1	TRBV28	TRBJ1-1	CASSLLGQGDTEAFF	TGTGCCAGCAGTTTATTGGGGCAGGGGGACACTGAAGCTTTCTTT
NA	TRBD2	TRBV6-5	TRBJ2-7	CASTLWASGVREQYF	TGTGCCAGCACCTTATGGGCTAGCGGGGTCCGCGAGCAGTACTTC
NA	NA	TRBV19	TRBJ1-1	CASSTGRGRGTEAFF	TGTGCCAGTAGTACGGGGAGGGGCAGAGGCACTGAAGCTTTCTTT
NA	NA	TRBV7-2	TRBJ2-7	CASSSTSYREQYF	TGTGCCAGCAGTTCTACTAGCTACCGCGAGCAGTACTTC
NA	NA	TRBV5-1	TRBJ1-1	CASTEGAMNTEAFF	TGCGCCAGCACGGAGGGCGCAATGAACACTGAAGCTTTCTTT
NA	TRBD1	TRBV27	TRBJ1-2	CASSFRQGASDYTF	TGTGCCAGCAGTTTCCGGCAGGGGGCTTCGGACTACACCTTC
NA	NA	TRBV10-3	TRBJ2-1	CAIRGANPPRNEQFF	TGTGCCATCAGAGGGGCCAACCCCCCAAGAAATGAGCAGTTCTTC
NA	NA	TRBV7-6	TRBJ1-3	CASSPSRNRPTSGNTIYF	TGTGCCAGCAGCCCTTCCAGGAACAGGCCGACCTCTGGAAACACCATATATTTT
NA	TRBD1	TRBV19	TRBJ1-3	CASSGQGATYSGNTIYF	TGTGCCAGTAGTGGACAGGGGGCAACCTACTCTGGAAACACCATATATTTT
NA	TRBD1	TRBV10-1	TRBJ1-6	CASSDPGQTSSYNSPLHF	TGCGCCAGCAGTGACCCGGGACAGACGAGCTCCTATAATTCACCCCTCCACTTT
NA	NA	TRBV6-1	TRBJ1-1	CASSDHGFMNTEAFF	TGTGCCAGCAGTGACCACGGGTTTATGAACACTGAAGCTTTCTTT
NA	NA	TRBV6-6	TRBJ2-7	CASLLNYEQYF	TGTGCCAGCCTACTCAATTACGAGCAGTACTTC
once	TRBD2	TRBV9	TRBJ2-7	CASSPQAGSAYEQYF	TGTGCCAGCAGCCCTCAAGCGGGATCCGCCTACGAGCAGTACTTC
NA	NA	TRBV6-6	TRBJ1-4	CASSYGQGHEKLFF	TGTGCCAGCAGTTACGGCCAGGGCCATGAAAAACTGTTTTTT
NA	TRBD1	TRBV12-5	TRBJ1-1	CASGLTHRGDTEAFF	TGTGCTAGTGGTTTGACCCACAGGGGAGACACTGAAGCTTTCTTT
NA	NA	TRBV4-2	TRBJ1-2	CASSQDEGTNYGYTF	TGTGCCAGCAGCCAAGATGAGGGGACGAACTATGGCTACACCTTC
NA	TRBD1	TRBV5-1	TRBJ1-1	CASSFPPGTGGSGTEAFF	TGCGCCAGCAGCTTCCCTCCCGGGACAGGGGGCAGTGGGACTGAAGCTTTCTTT
NA	NA	TRBV19	TRBJ1-1	CASSTTANTEAFF	TGTGCCAGTAGTACGACAGCGAACACTGAAGCTTTCTTT
NA	NA	TRBV4-2	TRBJ1-2	CASSQDREGGYGYTF	TGTGCCAGCAGCCAAGATCGTGAAGGGGGATATGGCTACACCTTC
NA	NA	TRBV18	TRBJ2-7	CASSPHDLGPSSDEQYF	TGTGCCAGCTCACCGCACGACCTAGGGCCGAGTTCTGACGAGCAGTACTTC
NA	NA	TRBV5-5	TRBJ2-6	CASSLALGRGLAGANVLTF	TGTGCCAGCAGCTTGGCGCTAGGACGGGGGCTGGCTGGGGCCAACGTCCTGACTTTC
NA	NA	TRBV18	TRBJ2-2	CASSPRLTAGELFF	TGTGCCAGCTCACCACGACTAACGGCTGGGGAGCTGTTTTTT